The present T cell receptor (beta chain) was sequenced within a study of cytomegalovirus exposure and HLA in healthy donors. About the research overall: Around 180 million T cells yielded 100 million or so unique TCR beta sequences in earlier analysis. Study outcomes and limitations: A later analysis linked a missense DCLRE1C variant to TCR beta V- and J-gene trimming. In an earlier analysis, productive rearrangement rates for most beta V segments clustered near 87% or 30%.

Germline V gives CDR1 SGHDT, CDR2 YYEEEE. V gave up 2 bases and J gave up 2 bases; unmatched junction bases: 3. This CDR3 has 15 amino acids. PCR involved 60 Vbeta and 13 Jbeta primers. Using immunoSEQ multiplex PCR, the repertoire was profiled, and TCRdb retains in-frame clones only, with some absent. The sample has over 150,000 clones, around 72% seen once. Participants comprised healthy donors of bone marrow. With regard to this clone: No antigen is known for it.

The rearrangement joins TRBV5-6 to TRBJ2-2; 7 nucleotides line up with TRBD1. The receptor comes from a man younger than 35 in good health and CMV-seronegative. Specimen: PBMCs. The CDR3 spells CASSFNRGNTGELFF. The CDR3 coding sequence is TGTGCCAGCAGCTTTAACAGGGGTAACACCGGGGAGCTGTTTTTT. Based on the CDR3 plus reference TRBV5-6 and TRBJ2-2, the full variable domain is DAGVTQSPTHLIKTRGQQVTLRCSPKSGHDTVSWYQQALGQGPQFIFQYYEEEERQRGNFPDRFSGHQFPNYSSELNVNALLLGDSALYLCASSFNRGNTGELFFGEGSRLTVL.